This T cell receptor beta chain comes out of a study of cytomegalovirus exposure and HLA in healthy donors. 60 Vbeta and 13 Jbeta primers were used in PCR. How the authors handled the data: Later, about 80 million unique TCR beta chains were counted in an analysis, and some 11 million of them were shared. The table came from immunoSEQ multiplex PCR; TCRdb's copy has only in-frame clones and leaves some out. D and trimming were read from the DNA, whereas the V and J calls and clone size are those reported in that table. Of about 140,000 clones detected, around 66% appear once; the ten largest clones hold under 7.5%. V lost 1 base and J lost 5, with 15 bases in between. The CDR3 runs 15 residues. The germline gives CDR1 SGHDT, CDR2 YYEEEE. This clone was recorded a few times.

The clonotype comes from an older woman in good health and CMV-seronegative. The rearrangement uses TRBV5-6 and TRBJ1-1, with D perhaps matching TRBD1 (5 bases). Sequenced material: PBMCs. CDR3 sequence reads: CASSLFSGVLTEAFF. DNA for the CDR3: TGTGCCAGCAGCTTGTTTTCGGGGGTTTTGACTGAAGCTTTCTTT.